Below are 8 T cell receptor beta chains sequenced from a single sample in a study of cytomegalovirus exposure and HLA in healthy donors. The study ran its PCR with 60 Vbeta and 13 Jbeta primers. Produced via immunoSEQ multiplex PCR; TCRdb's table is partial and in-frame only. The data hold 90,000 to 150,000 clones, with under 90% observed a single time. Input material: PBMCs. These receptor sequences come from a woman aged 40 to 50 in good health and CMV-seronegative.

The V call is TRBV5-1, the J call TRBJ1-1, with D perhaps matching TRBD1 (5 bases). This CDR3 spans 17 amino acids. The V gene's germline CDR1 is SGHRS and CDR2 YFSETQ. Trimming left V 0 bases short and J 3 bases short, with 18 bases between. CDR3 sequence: CASSLGARRGRDTEAFF. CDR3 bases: TGCGCCAGCAGCTTGGGGGCCCGCCGGGGGAGGGACACTGAAGCTTTCTTT.

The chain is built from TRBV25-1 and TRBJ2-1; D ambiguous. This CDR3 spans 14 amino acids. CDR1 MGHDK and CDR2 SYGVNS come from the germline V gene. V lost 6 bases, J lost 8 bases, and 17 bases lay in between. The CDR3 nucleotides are TGTGCCAGCAGGGAGAGAACGGGTGGTTATGAGCAGTTCTTC. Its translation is CASRERTGGYEQFF.

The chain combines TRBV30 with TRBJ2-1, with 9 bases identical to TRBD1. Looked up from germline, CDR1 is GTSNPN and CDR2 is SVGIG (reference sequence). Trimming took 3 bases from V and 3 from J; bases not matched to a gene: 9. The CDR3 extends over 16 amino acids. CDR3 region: CAWSRSRTGDYNEQFF. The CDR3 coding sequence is TGTGCCTGGAGCCGAAGTAGGACAGGGGACTACAATGAGCAGTTCTTC. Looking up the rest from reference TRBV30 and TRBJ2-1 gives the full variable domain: SQTIHQWPATLVQPVGSPLSLECTVEGTSNPNLYWYRQAAGRGLQLLFYSVGIGQISSEVPQNLSASRPQDRQFILSSKKLLLSDSGFYLCAWSRSRTGDYNEQFFGPGTRLTVL.

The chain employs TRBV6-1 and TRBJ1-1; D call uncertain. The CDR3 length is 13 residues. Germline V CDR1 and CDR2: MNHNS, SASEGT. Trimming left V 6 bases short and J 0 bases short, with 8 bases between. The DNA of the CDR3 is TGTGCCAGCAGACGAGAAATGAACACTGAAGCTTTCTTT. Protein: CASRREMNTEAFF.

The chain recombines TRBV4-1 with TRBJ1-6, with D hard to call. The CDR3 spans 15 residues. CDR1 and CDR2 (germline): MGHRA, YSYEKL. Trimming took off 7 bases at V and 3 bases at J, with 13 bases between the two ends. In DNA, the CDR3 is TGCGCCAGCACCCGCGAGGAGGTCTATAATTCACCCCTCCACTTT. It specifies CASTREEVYNSPLHF.

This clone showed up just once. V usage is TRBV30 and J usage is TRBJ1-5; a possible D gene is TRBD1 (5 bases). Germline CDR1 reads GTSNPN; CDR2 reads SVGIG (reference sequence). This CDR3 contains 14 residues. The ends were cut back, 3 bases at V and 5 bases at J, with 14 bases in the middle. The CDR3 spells CAWSDKGSYQPQHF. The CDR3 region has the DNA TGTGCCTGGAGCGACAAGGGGTCTTATCAGCCCCAGCATTTT.

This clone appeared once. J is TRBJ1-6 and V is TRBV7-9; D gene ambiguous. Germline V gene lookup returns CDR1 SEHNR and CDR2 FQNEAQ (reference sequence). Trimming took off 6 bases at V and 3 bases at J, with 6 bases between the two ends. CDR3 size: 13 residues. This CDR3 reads CASRQSYNSPLHF. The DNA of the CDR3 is TGTGCCAGCAGACAGAGCTATAATTCACCCCTCCACTTT.

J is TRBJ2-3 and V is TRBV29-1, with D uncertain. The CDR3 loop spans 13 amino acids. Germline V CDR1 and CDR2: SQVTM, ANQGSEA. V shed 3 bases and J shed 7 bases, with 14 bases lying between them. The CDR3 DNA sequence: TGCAGCGTTGAGACGCCGACTGATCATACGCAGTATTTT. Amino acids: CSVETPTDHTQYF.